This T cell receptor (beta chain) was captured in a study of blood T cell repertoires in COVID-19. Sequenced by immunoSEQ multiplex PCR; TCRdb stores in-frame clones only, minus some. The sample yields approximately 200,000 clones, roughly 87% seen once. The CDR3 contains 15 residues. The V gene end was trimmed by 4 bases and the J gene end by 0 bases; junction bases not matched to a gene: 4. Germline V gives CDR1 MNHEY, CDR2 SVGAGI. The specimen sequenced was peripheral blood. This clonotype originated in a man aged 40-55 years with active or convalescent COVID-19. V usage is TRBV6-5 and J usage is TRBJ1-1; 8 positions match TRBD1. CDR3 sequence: CASSSDRVVNTEAFF. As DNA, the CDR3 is TGTGCCAGCAGTTCGGACAGGGTGGTGAACACTGAAGCTTTCTTT.